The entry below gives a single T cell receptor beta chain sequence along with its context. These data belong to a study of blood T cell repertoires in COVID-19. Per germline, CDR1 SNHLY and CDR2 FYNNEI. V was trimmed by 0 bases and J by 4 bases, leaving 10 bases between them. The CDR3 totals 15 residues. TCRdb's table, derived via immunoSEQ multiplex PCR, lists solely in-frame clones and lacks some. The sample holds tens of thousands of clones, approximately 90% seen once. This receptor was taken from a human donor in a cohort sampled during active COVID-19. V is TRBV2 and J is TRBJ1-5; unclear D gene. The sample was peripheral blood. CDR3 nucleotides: TGTGCCAGCAGTGAAGCGAGAGCGGGTAATCAGCCCCAGCATTTT. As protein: CASSEARAGNQPQHF.